Given below is one T cell receptor (beta chain) in context. No cognate antigen has been identified for it. Qualities for individual bases were not recorded, and no much larger clone is one base off. The sample is drawn from a study of cytomegalovirus exposure and HLA in healthy donors (TCRdb year 2017). Study-level background: According to an earlier analysis of 550 to 700 of the donors, 150 million to 200 million T cells yielded roughly 100 million unique TCR beta sequences and about 300 Gb of sequence data. HLA typing covered class I and class II loci at four-digit resolution. Typing coverage differed by locus: A, B, C, DRB1 and DQB1 were typed in roughly 629-630 donors, DQA1 in roughly 500, DPA1 in 606, and DPB1 in just under 490. Every discovery cohort repertoire had been produced on one sequencing platform. Roughly five DR-DQ haplotypes were handled as single units for association and clustering, since linkage in the cohort was strong. To study patterns of TCR occurrence, a later analysis re-analyzed previously published TCR beta repertoires from more than 550 donors and added high-resolution HLA genotyping. Alongside the repertoire data, information on donor age, sex, ethnicity and CMV serostatus was compiled. In the later analysis, no new phenotypic data were used to find candidate immune exposures; instead, reliance was placed on TCR beta sequences and their occurrence across donors. The study used immunosequencing to profile the T cell repertoires of 666 subjects and linked those repertoires to cytomegalovirus serostatus. The study aimed to test whether signatures of past pathogen exposure could be identified by cataloging public T cell receptors. To predict cytomegalovirus infection status, the study brought together high-throughput TCR immunosequencing, statistical association of individual TCRs with disease status, and machine learning. Besides the first cohort of more than 650 subjects, a separate validation cohort made up of 120 different subjects was used. Approximately 330 gigabases of sequencing data and around 90 million unique TCR sequences made up an early release that covered around 640 HLA-typed donors. Of the roughly 400 genotyped donors, over 80% were placed in the genetic ancestry cluster associated with self-reported Caucasian donors. In a later genetic analysis, genome-wide SNP genotypes for about 65% of the roughly 700 donors were used, and that subset was treated as a discovery cohort. An earlier analysis of some 500 of the donors used high-throughput TCR beta sequencing to judge whether each TCR beta V gene segment behaved as functional or pseudogenic. Among approximately 370 genotyped donors of the cohort, an average of approximately 240,000 unique TCR beta nucleotide sequences was sequenced per donor, of which about 18% were non-productive.

Trimming at the junction amounts to 2 bases on V and 15 bases on J, and the germline ends lie 12 bases apart. CDR1 and CDR2, per the germline V gene, are SGHTS and YDEGEE. The CDR3 spans 11 residues, from the cysteine through the phenylalanine. Only CDR3 DNA remains: 33 bases, in frame from the first base. Library preparation used the immunoSEQ multiplex PCR assay. The multiplex PCR relied on a mix of 60 forward primers for TCR Vbeta segments and 13 reverse primers for TCR Jbeta segments. The CDR3 region of rearranged TCR beta genes was amplified from genomic DNA by a multiplex PCR assay. The amplified TCR beta libraries were sequenced on the Illumina HiSeq System as 87-base-pair reads. The authors' analysis ran thus. In a later analysis, around 80 million unique TCR beta chains were counted across the approximately 640 repertoires, and around 11 million of these chains were shared by at least two donors. Raw reads were error-corrected and collapsed into unique sequences with a nearest-neighbor algorithm that merged closely related sequences to remove PCR and sequencing errors. To assign V, D and J gene segments, CDR3 sequences were aligned to IMGT reference sequences. For a sequence to be retained, a match of at least six nucleotides was required to both a V gene segment and a J gene segment. Rearrangements were called productive when the CDR3 lacked stop codons and stayed in frame with V and J; all others were non-productive. CDR3 was defined according to IMGT convention as the region running from the second conserved V-encoded cysteine to the conserved J-encoded phenylalanine. The earlier analysis of roughly 590 of the donors excluded any sequence lacking an unambiguous match to a single V gene segment. An earlier analysis of just under 600 of the donors called V segments functional above 56.7% productive rearrangements and segregating when the between-donor standard deviation exceeded 5%. A statistical classification framework was built to diagnose cytomegalovirus status from the catalog of TCR beta chain sequences. A later analysis assigned V and J genes by comparing TCR nucleotide sequences with IMGT/GENE-DB human TR gene sequences. In a later analysis, CDR3 sequences and most-parsimonious VDJ recombination scenarios were assigned using the TCRdist pipeline. In a later analysis, every TCR beta chain was defined by the combination of its CDR3 amino acid sequence and its V-gene family, and reads without a unique V-gene family were dropped. A later analysis removed several hundred highly shared, low-generation-probability nucleotide sequences to deal with suspected cross-contamination and a sequencing artifact. In a later analysis, a clonal expansion index was calculated for each public chain from normalized within-repertoire ranks of inferred template counts. In a later analysis, generation probabilities were computed using a VDJ recombination model fitted to out-of-frame rearrangements, and the results were checked against IGoR. In a later analysis, TCR-TCR, TCR-HLA and TCR-CMV co-occurrence was scored with hypergeometric tests, and a repertoire-size bias correction was applied to TCR pairs. A later analysis estimated false discovery rates by permuting HLA or CMV assignments 20 times. In a later analysis, co-occurring TCRs were grouped using DBSCAN, with TCRdist sequence similarity added in when clustering inside HLA-allele-positive subsets. Repertoires with fewer than 30,000 or more than 120,000 public chains, plus five repertoires with anomalous nucleotide sharing, were excluded from co-occurrence clustering. As stored in TCRdb, this immuneACCESS dataset retains in-frame rearrangements with V and J assigned. A fraction of the clones does not appear; measured against another copy, unresolved V genes explain less than half of the discrepancy, and the remainder lacks a known reason. V, J and clone size are taken as reported in that table, and D and trimming were inferred from the DNA itself. This sample holds about 250,000 clones; 65% to 85% were observed only once. Approximately 2.3% of the sample rests with the top ten.

The cohort consisted of 600 to 750 healthy bone marrow donors. All cohort members were sampled while nominally healthy, although unrecorded immune exposures were likely present. The donor was CMV seronegative and was included in the group of a few hundred seronegative cohort members. A peripheral blood sample was provided by each donor, and peripheral blood mononuclear cells were used for TCR beta sequencing. The Qiagen DNeasy Blood Extraction Kit was used to extract genomic DNA from the blood cell samples. General findings and caveats noted by the study authors: A group of highly shared sequence variants was considered likely to be a technical artifact of the sequencing pipeline. In an earlier analysis of some 500 of the donors, most TCR beta V segments were observed in productive rearrangements about 87% or about 30% of the time, broadly matching IMGT annotations. Because some donors lacked HLA typing at each locus, the association tests relied only on the typed subset. A later analysis reported that several top co-occurrence clusters appeared linked to parvovirus B19, influenza, CMV and Epstein-Barr virus. A later genetic analysis associated a missense DCLRE1C variant with V-gene and J-gene trimming of TCR beta chains, and an independent cohort replicated the association. A further reported finding was that TCR beta sequences accurately predicted the HLA-A and HLA-B alleles for most subjects in the first cohort. In both the original and validation cohorts, the classifier was reported to diagnose cytomegalovirus status with high specificity and sensitivity. For the cohort, immune exposure information was limited to CMV serostatus. Presence/absence analyses assumed roughly uniform sequencing depth across donors, an assumption that may not hold. In the study, 150 to 200 TCR beta chains were listed as associated with cytomegalovirus. Some 16 rarely observed V segments, including chromosome 9 orphons, were excluded from the earlier analysis of a few hundred of the donors because counts were too low. Correlated functional status among segregating V segments might be attributable to linkage disequilibrium, but an unknown experimental factor could not be ruled out. A few of the identified cytomegalovirus-associated TCR beta chains were confirmed in vitro to be specific for cytomegalovirus antigens. According to the authors, the approach could potentially be generalized to other disease states and immunological phenotypes. Compared with equally common non-associated chains, HLA-associated TCR beta chains in a later analysis were more clonally expanded and had lower generation probabilities. A later analysis found that TCR association rates varied across HLA loci, with DRB1 alleles showing the most associated TCRs and HLA-C alleles the fewest. A later analysis associated roughly 17,000 TCR beta sequences with specific HLA alleles at a false discovery rate of 0.05. Assigning TCR associations to individual alleles was difficult when HLA alleles, especially DR and DQ, strongly co-occurred. In a later genetic analysis, fewer N-insertions in productive TCRs were reported among donors in an Asian-associated ancestry cluster than the approximately 710-donor mean. Across donors, most TCR sequences were observed very rarely, whereas some public TCRs were present in many individuals. In this cohort, only TCR beta chains were sequenced, and detectable features were limited by the absence of alpha or paired-chain data. Some IMGT-functional V segments, including TRBV6-2 and TRBV6-3, could not be told apart with the 87-base-pair reads, so those segments were excluded. According to a later analysis, most CMV-associated TCR beta chains appeared to be HLA-restricted, and the HLA associations seemed to be driven largely by CMV exposure.

The chain is encoded by TRBV5-8 joined to TRBJ2-1; the D segment cannot be called with confidence. The sequencing input was PBMCs. This receptor was taken from a female donor in good health and CMV-seronegative. The CDR3 here reads CASSFSPRRFF. The nucleotides read TGTGCCAGCAGCTTTAGCCCCAGAAGGTTCTTC.